Below are 24 T cell receptor beta chains sequenced from a single sample in a study of shared clonotypes between healthy human individuals. Profiled with immunoSEQ multiplex PCR; TCRdb holds only in-frame clones, not every one. The sample contains approximately 740,000 clones, over 65% of which appear only once. Sample: memory CD4+ T cells sorted from blood. Subset defined: CD45RA-negative fraction. The receptor source for this set is a woman aged 25 to 45 in good health.

The chain carries TRBV28 and TRBJ1-1, with D possibly being TRBD1 (5 bases). The V end lost 7 bases, the J end lost 4 bases, and 16 bases lay between the germline ends. The CDR3 runs 14 residues. CDR1 is MDHEN and CDR2 is SYDVKM in the germline V gene. CDR3 sequence reads: CASKIGHGGTEAFF. Here the CDR3 DNA reads TGTGCCAGCAAAATCGGACACGGGGGCACTGAAGCTTTCTTT.

J is TRBJ2-1 and V is TRBV5-1; TRBD1 matches at 7 bases. The CDR3 sequence is 15 residues long. Germline values: CDR1 SGHRS, CDR2 YFSETQ. V was pared by 3 bases and J by 5 bases, with 8 bases of the junction left unmatched. CDR3: CASSSGTVRNNEQFF. DNA for the CDR3: TGCGCCAGCAGCTCTGGGACAGTTCGGAACAATGAGCAGTTCTTC. Full variable domain (missing parts from reference TRBV5-1 and TRBJ2-1): KAGVTQTPRYLIKTRGQQVTLSCSPISGHRSVSWYQQTPGQGLQFLFEYFSETQRNKGNFPGRFSGRQFSNSRSEMNVSTLELGDSALYLCASSSGTVRNNEQFFGPGTRLTVL.

The table lists this clone with a count of one. The chain joins TRBV28 to TRBJ1-5, with TRBD1 identical over 8 bases. The J segment lost 4 bases and the V segment lost 4 bases, leaving 9 bases of the junction unmatched. CDR3 length: 16 residues. Germline V gene data show CDR1 as MDHEN and CDR2 as SYDVKM. The CDR3 DNA is TGTGCCAGCAGTTCTTCTGGACAGGGAAGTAATCAGCCCCAGCATTTT. Protein product: CASSSSGQGSNQPQHF.

This chain links TRBV13 with TRBJ2-7; the D gene is possibly TRBD1 (6 bases). V dropped 4 bases and J dropped 6 bases, with 22 bases sitting between them. Germline V lookup: CDR1 PRHDT, CDR2 FYEKMQ (reference sequence). The CDR3 contains 16 residues. CDR3 coding DNA: TGTGCCAGCAGCTCCCCGCCACGGGATGGGGGCGCCGAGCAGTACTTC. This sequence encodes CASSSPPRDGGAEQYF.

This clone has only one observation. A far larger clone is only one base removed, so a read error is likely. The J gene is TRBJ2-7, the V gene TRBV28; no definite D call. Germline V lookup: CDR1 MDHEN, CDR2 SYDVKM. The CDR3 length is 11 residues. Trimming cost V 3 bases and J 3 bases, with 3 bases left between them. The CDR3 coding sequence is TGTGCCAGCAGTTTTAACTACGAGCAGTACTTC. Residues: CASSFNYEQYF.

Notes on this clone: Other DNA sequences from this sample encode an identical CDR3 as well. The genes are TRBV4-1 and TRBJ2-5; tentative D call: TRBD1 (6 bases). CDR1 is MGHRA, CDR2 YSYEKL, per germline. This CDR3 region has 15 residues. Trimming left V 1 base short and J 5 bases short, with 14 bases between. The CDR3 region is CASSQGPGGAETQYF. CDR3 coding DNA: TGCGCCAGCAGCCAAGGCCCTGGGGGCGCCGAGACCCAGTACTTC.

This clone was counted at least ten times. The chain's CDR3 is CASSFSDRLNTGELFF. In nucleotides, the CDR3 is TGTGCCAGCAGTTTTTCGGACAGGCTAAACACCGGGGAGCTGTTTTTT. The chain couples TRBV27 to TRBJ2-2; 7 nucleotides match TRBD1. The CDR3 has 16 residues. V was clipped by 3 bases and J by 2 bases; unmatched bases: 6. Germline V gene data show CDR1 as MNHEY and CDR2 as SMNVEV (reference sequence).

The chain uses TRBV19 and TRBJ2-3, with 8 bases lining up with TRBD2. V lost 7 bases, J lost 0 bases, and 6 bases stayed unmatched. The CDR3 consists of 15 residues. Looked up from germline, CDR1 is LNHDA and CDR2 is SQIVND (reference sequence). This CDR3 reads CASTRKRGSTDTQYF. The CDR3 DNA is TGTGCCAGTACCCGAAAGCGGGGGAGCACAGATACGCAGTATTTT.

V gene TRBV7-8 combines with J gene TRBJ1-2; no clear D. The CDR3 runs to 13 residues. Germline V CDR1 and CDR2: SGHVS, FQNEAQ. Between the trimmed V and J ends, which lost 2 bases and 8 bases, there was a span of 12 bases. CDR3 region: CASSLQADGGYTF. CDR3 nucleotides: TGTGCCAGCAGCTTACAAGCGGATGGGGGCTACACCTTC.

The J gene is TRBJ2-1, the V gene TRBV6-4; 11 bases line up with TRBD2. V shed 5 bases, J shed 8 bases, and the junction held 8 bases outside the gene matches. CDR1 and CDR2 from the germline V gene are MRHNA and SNTAGT. CDR3 length: 15 residues. The CDR3 sequence is CASSKLTSGIDEQFF. The CDR3 nucleotides are TGTGCCAGCAGTAAGTTGACTAGCGGGATAGATGAGCAGTTCTTC.

The chain recombines TRBV2 with TRBJ1-4; tentatively, D is TRBD1 (6 bases). The germline gives CDR1 SNHLY, CDR2 FYNNEI. The CDR3 has 13 amino acids. Trimming removed 6 bases from V and 8 bases from J, with 13 bases in between. Here the CDR3 reads CASSTGRTEKLFF. The CDR3 nucleotides are TGTGCCAGCAGCACAGGGAGGACAGAAAAACTGTTTTTT.

This clone was seen at least ten times. V and J are TRBV5-1 and TRBJ1-3, with unresolved D. Germline V gene lookup returns CDR1 SGHRS and CDR2 YFSETQ. Trimming took off 0 bases at V and 1 base at J, with 5 bases between the two ends. This CDR3 comprises 14 residues. Here the CDR3 DNA reads TGCGCCAGCAGCTTGGAACAATCTGGAAACACCATATATTTT. Residues: CASSLEQSGNTIYF.

Regarding this clone: Sequence at one end of the junction differs from germline and may be a read error. The chain combines TRBV28 with TRBJ1-1; unclear D gene. This CDR3 is built from 11 residues. Germline V CDR1 and CDR2: MDHEN, SYDVKM. The CDR3 DNA reads as TGTGCCAGCAGCCGACACACCGAAGCTTTCTTT. It is translated as CASSRHTEAFF.

This clone has only a few counts. This chain links TRBV5-3 with TRBJ1-1; no clear D gene. TRBV5-3 counts as an open reading frame of uncertain function. Trimming left V 2 bases short and J 0 bases short, with 14 bases between. There are 16 residues in the CDR3. Written as DNA, the CDR3 is TGTGCCAGAAGCTTTGGAGGCGTAATAATGAACACTGAAGCTTTCTTT. Its translation: CARSFGGVIMNTEAFF.

The rearrangement joins TRBV6-5 to TRBJ1-6, with D hard to call. The CDR3 is made up of 15 amino acids. V gave up 6 bases and J gave up 9 bases, with 18 bases separating them. The V gene's germline CDR1 is MNHEY and CDR2 SVGAGI. CDR3 loop: CASSISSGYGSPLHF. CDR3 in DNA: TGTGCCAGCAGCATCTCGAGTGGGTACGGTTCACCCCTCCACTTT.

The V call is TRBV29-1, the J call TRBJ2-3; D is unclear. Trimming removed 3 bases at V and 7 bases at J, with 5 bases between. The CDR3 runs to 10 residues. The germline V gene has CDR1 SQVTM and CDR2 ANQGSEA. The CDR3 is CSVEQNTQYF. In DNA, the CDR3 is TGCAGCGTTGAGCAGAATACGCAGTATTTT.

The chain is built from TRBV5-8 and TRBJ2-5, with 11 bases fitting TRBD2. The J call is in doubt because the DNA end fits TRBJ2-7 better. Germline V gives CDR1 SGHTS, CDR2 YDEGEE. The CDR3 contains 18 residues. Here the CDR3 reads CASSLWTSGYQSSYEQYF. The CDR3 DNA reads as TGTGCCAGCAGCTTATGGACTAGCGGGTACCAATCCTCCTACGAGCAGTACTTC.

CDR3 sequence: CATSRVGLAGEQFF. The CDR3 DNA is TGTGCCACCAGCAGAGTAGGGCTAGCGGGTGAGCAGTTCTTC. This sequence joins TRBV15 and TRBJ2-1, with 8 bases identical to TRBD2. Germline V gene sequence: CDR1 LNHNV, CDR2 YYDKDF (reference sequence). Losses at the gene ends were 1 base for V and 9 bases for J; bases not matched to a gene: 5. The length of the CDR3 is 14 residues. The entire variable domain, with the rest obtained from reference TRBV15 and TRBJ2-1, is as follows: DAMVIQNPRYQVTQFGKPVTLSCSQTLNHNVMYWYQQKSSQAPKLLFHYYDKDFNNEADTPDNFQSRRPNTSFCFLDIRSPGLGDTAMYLCATSRVGLAGEQFFGPGTRLTVL.

The rearrangement uses TRBV28 and TRBJ2-7, with unresolved D. Trimming removed 4 bases from V and 0 bases from J, with 19 bases in between. Germline CDR1 MDHEN, CDR2 SYDVKM. CDR3 size: 17 residues. The chain's CDR3 is CASSSPTYILSSYEQYF. The CDR3 DNA follows: TGTGCCAGCAGTTCCCCCACCTATATTTTAAGCTCCTACGAGCAGTACTTC. The whole variable domain, filled in from reference TRBV28 and TRBJ2-7, reads DVKVTQSSRYLVKRTGEKVFLECVQDMDHENMFWYRQDPGLGLRLIYFSYDVKMKEKGDIPEGYSVSREKKERFSLILESASTNQTSMYLCASSSPTYILSSYEQYFGPGTRLTVT.

The V call is TRBV6-1, the J call TRBJ2-7; D may be TRBD2 (6 bases). The CDR3 spans 13 residues. Trimming took 8 bases from V and 3 from J, leaving 14 bases between them. Germline-derived CDR1 and CDR2 are MNHNS and SASEGT. CDR3 DNA: TGTGCCAGCTCAAGCGGGCACGGCTACGAGCAGTACTTC. Translated, it gives CASSSGHGYEQYF.

The J gene is TRBJ2-7, the V gene TRBV6-1; either TRBD1 or TRBD2 may supply D (5 bases each). The V and J ends lost 5 bases and 6 bases respectively, with 11 bases between them. Germline V gene data show CDR1 as MNHNS and CDR2 as SASEGT. The CDR3 spans 12 residues. The CDR3 protein is CASSPGTREQYF. DNA of the CDR3: TGTGCCAGCAGTCCCGGGACGCGCGAGCAGTACTTC.

This clone was recorded a few times. The rearrangement links TRBV27 to TRBJ1-2, with D perhaps matching TRBD1 (5 bases). Trimming pared 4 bases from V and 4 bases from J, leaving 22 bases between. CDR3 length: 17 residues. Germline V gene data show CDR1 as MNHEY and CDR2 as SMNVEV (reference sequence). The DNA for the CDR3 is TGTGCCAGCAGTTCGTGGGGGACGGCCGAAGGGTCCTATGGCTACACCTTC. Amino acid sequence: CASSSWGTAEGSYGYTF.

This chain joins TRBV27 and TRBJ2-5; D remains unclear. CDR3 length: 13 residues. Germline CDR1 and CDR2: MNHEY and SMNVEV (reference sequence). The V end was cut by 5 bases, the J end by 1 base, with 8 bases between. The CDR3 region has the DNA TGTGCCAGCAGTCCACCCACCCAAGAGACCCAGTACTTC. It codes for CASSPPTQETQYF.

The chain recombines TRBV11-2 with TRBJ1-1; D is unclear. Trimming cost V 5 bases and J 3 bases, with 16 bases left between them. This CDR3 comprises 15 residues. CDR1 and CDR2 from the germline V gene are SGHAT and FQNNGV. The CDR3 spells CASSPRRLEYTEAFF. CDR3 in DNA: TGTGCCAGCAGCCCCCGACGGTTGGAATACACTGAAGCTTTCTTT. Full variable domain (outside the CDR3, taken from reference TRBV11-2 and TRBJ1-1): EAGVAQSPRYKIIEKRQSVAFWCNPISGHATLYWYQQILGQGPKLLIQFQNNGVVDDSQLPKDRFSAERLKGVDSTLKIQPAKLEDSAVYLCASSPRRLEYTEAFFGQGTRLTVV.